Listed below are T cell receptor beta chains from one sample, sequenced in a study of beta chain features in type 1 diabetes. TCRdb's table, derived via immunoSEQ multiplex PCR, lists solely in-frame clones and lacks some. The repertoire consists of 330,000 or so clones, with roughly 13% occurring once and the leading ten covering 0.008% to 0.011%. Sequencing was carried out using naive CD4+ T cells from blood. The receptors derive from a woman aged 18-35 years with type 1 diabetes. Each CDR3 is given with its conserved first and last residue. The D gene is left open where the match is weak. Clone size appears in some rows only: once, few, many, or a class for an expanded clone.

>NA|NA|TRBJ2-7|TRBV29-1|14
CSVVPSSRGYEQYF
TGCAGCGTTGTTCCCTCATCTAGGGGATACGAGCAGTACTTC
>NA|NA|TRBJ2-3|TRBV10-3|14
CAISYRDKSDTQYF
TGTGCCATCAGCTACAGGGACAAATCAGATACGCAGTATTTT
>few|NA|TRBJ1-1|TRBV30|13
CAGEQDRNTEAFF
TGTGCCGGTGAGCAGGACAGAAACACTGAAGCTTTCTTT
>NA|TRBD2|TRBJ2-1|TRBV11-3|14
CASSLGTSVYEQFF
TGTGCCAGCAGCCTCGGGACTAGCGTCTATGAGCAGTTCTTC
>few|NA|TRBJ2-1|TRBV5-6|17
CASSLYAGVDTYNEQFF
TGTGCCAGCAGCTTGTATGCAGGGGTGGATACCTACAATGAGCAGTTCTTC
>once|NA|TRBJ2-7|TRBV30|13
CAWTKKDFYEQYF
TGTGCCTGGACCAAAAAGGACTTCTACGAGCAGTACTTC
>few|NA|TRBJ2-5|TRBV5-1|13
CASRRYTQETQYF
TGCGCCAGCAGACGTTACACCCAAGAGACCCAGTACTTC
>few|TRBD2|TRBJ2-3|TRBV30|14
CAWSGEGVRDTQYF
TGTGCCTGGAGCGGGGAGGGAGTGAGAGATACGCAGTATTTT
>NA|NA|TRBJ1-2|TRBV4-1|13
CASSQDLGDGYTF
TGCGCCAGCAGCCAAGATCTGGGAGATGGCTACACCTTC
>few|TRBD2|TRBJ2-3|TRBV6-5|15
CASSYQREGLDTQYF
TGTGCCAGCAGTTACCAACGGGAGGGCCTAGATACGCAGTATTTT
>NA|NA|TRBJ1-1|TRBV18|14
CASSPKEGNTEAFF
TGTGCCAGCTCACCAAAAGAGGGAAACACTGAAGCTTTCTTT
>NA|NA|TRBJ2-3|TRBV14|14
CASSQGASSDTQYF
TGTGCCAGCAGCCAAGGGGCGAGCTCAGATACGCAGTATTTT
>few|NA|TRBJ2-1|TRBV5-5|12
CASSWTANEQFF
TGTGCCAGCAGCTGGACAGCCAATGAGCAGTTCTTC
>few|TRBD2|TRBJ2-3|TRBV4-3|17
CASSQRPPGGSTDTQYF
TGCGCCAGCAGCCAACGCCCCCCGGGGGGGAGCACAGATACGCAGTATTTT
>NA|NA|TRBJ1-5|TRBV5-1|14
CASSLGQSNQPQHF
TGCGCCAGCAGCCTCGGACAGAGCAATCAGCCCCAGCATTTT
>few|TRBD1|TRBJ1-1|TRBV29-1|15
CSVGRTGLRRTEAFF
TGCAGCGTTGGGAGGACAGGCCTACGAAGGACTGAAGCTTTCTTT
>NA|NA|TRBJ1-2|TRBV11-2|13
CASSPGGEGGYTF
TGTGCCAGCAGCCCCGGGGGGGAAGGTGGCTACACCTTC
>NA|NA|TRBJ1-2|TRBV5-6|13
CASSLVRNYGYTF
TGTGCCAGCAGCTTGGTACGGAACTATGGCTACACCTTC
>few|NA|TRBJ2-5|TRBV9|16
CASSGPWAGPGETQYF
TGTGCCAGCAGCGGCCCCTGGGCAGGCCCGGGGGAGACCCAGTACTTC
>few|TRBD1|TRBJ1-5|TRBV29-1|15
CSARGGQGGNQPQHF
TGCAGCGCACGTGGGGGACAGGGCGGCAATCAGCCCCAGCATTTT
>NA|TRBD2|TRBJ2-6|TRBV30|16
CAWGTSGVSGANVLTF
TGTGCCTGGGGGACTAGCGGGGTCTCTGGGGCCAACGTCCTGACTTTC